The 10 T cell receptor beta chains given below trace back to one sample, sequenced in a study of spatial heterogeneity in lung cancer (dated by TCRdb to between 2018 and 2021). The library came from 5' RACE. This sample was sequenced with a NextSeq 500. TCRdb itself trimmed the public reads at Q25 with fastp, ran MiXCR and retained productive beta chains. All rows with the same CDR3 protein become a single entry with the most common DNA and genes. A total of some 500 distinct CDR3 sequences appear in this sample, about a sixth of them only once. The ten largest clones add up to approximately 20% of the sample. The time point label of this sample denotes: sample taken at primary tumor resection. Source: normal lung tissue next to the tumor, taken at surgery. The receptors come from a male donor with early-stage non-small cell lung cancer.

This clonotype was counted a few times. Found in a library prepared for alpha chains, this beta chain is an off-target read, and its abundance has little meaning. The gene calls are TRBV5-1 and TRBJ2-1, with D hard to call. The CDR3 is made up of 13 amino acids. Per germline, CDR1 SGHRS and CDR2 YFSETQ. V lost 1 base to trimming and J lost 5 bases, with 7 bases between them. CDR3 protein: CASSLNGDNEQFF. The CDR3 nucleotides read TGCGCCAGCAGCTTGAACGGAGACAATGAGCAGTTCTTC. The entire variable domain, with the rest obtained from reference TRBV5-1 and TRBJ2-1, is as follows: KAGVTQTPRYLIKTRGQQVTLSCSPISGHRSVSWYQQTPGQGLQFLFEYFSETQRNKGNFPGRFSGRQFSNSRSEMNVSTLELGDSALYLCASSLNGDNEQFFGPGTRLTVL.

In its sample, this clonotype is large (0.1 to 1%). Found in a library prepared for alpha chains, this beta chain is an off-target read, and its abundance has little meaning. The gene calls are TRBV29-1 and TRBJ2-2; 8 nucleotides match TRBD2. The CDR3 loop spans 15 amino acids. The trim removed 4 bases at V and 6 bases at J, leaving 10 bases unmatched. Germline values: CDR1 SQVTM, CDR2 ANQGSEA. CDR3 sequence reads: CSVGTSRGAPGELFF. The DNA for the CDR3 is TGCAGCGTTGGGACTAGCCGGGGAGCGCCCGGGGAGCTGTTTTTT.

This clonotype is large by share. With the library built for alpha chains, this beta chain is off target and its frequency is not meaningful. The chain carries TRBV20-1 and TRBJ2-3; 12 bases fit TRBD2. This CDR3 has 19 amino acids. J was trimmed by 1 base and V by 3 bases; bases with no gene match: 14. Germline V gives CDR1 DFQATT, CDR2 SNEGSKA (reference sequence). The CDR3 region has the DNA TGCAGTGCTAGTCCTCAGAGGGCTAGCGGGAGGGTGGGCACAGATACGCAGTATTTT. This translates into CSASPQRASGRVGTDTQYF.

This clonotype is categorized as large. The library was designed around alpha chains, so this beta chain is a stray read whose abundance carries little weight. The chain uses TRBV2 and TRBJ1-5; tentatively, D is TRBD1 (6 bases). The length of the CDR3 is 14 residues. The V end was cut by 2 bases, the J end by 6 bases, with 11 bases between. Germline-derived CDR1 and CDR2 are SNHLY and FYNNEI. The CDR3 sequence is CASSEWGTSQPQHF. CDR3 coding DNA: TGTGCCAGCAGTGAATGGGGGACAAGTCAGCCCCAGCATTTT.

By share, this clonotype ranks as large (0.1 to 1%). With the library built for alpha chains, this beta chain is off target and its frequency is not meaningful. V gene TRBV7-2 combines with J gene TRBJ2-7; D uncertain. CDR1 SGHTA and CDR2 FQGNSA come from the germline V gene. This CDR3 has 12 amino acids. Trimming removed 3 bases from V and 3 bases from J, with 6 bases in between. As DNA, the CDR3 is TGTGCCAGCAGCTTCCCAAACTACGAGCAGTACTTC. Its protein product is CASSFPNYEQYF.

As to this clonotype: This beta chain appears as a stray read in a library generated for alpha chains; its size is not informative. This sequence joins TRBV5-4 and TRBJ2-2, with TRBD1 matching over 8 bases. In germline, CDR1 is SGHNT, CDR2 YYREEE (reference sequence). V lost 7 bases to trimming and J lost 3 bases; unmatched junction nucleotides: 5. The CDR3 totals 14 residues. The CDR3 loop reads CASVAGGDTGELFF. The CDR3 DNA reads TGTGCCAGCGTGGCAGGGGGCGACACCGGGGAGCTGTTTTTT.

About this clonotype: This beta chain was picked up by a library intended for alpha chains and is off target, so its count carries little meaning. The chain combines TRBV11-3 with TRBJ2-7; the D call may be TRBD1 or TRBD2 (5 bases each). Trimming stripped 5 bases from V and 3 bases from J, with 14 bases between. The CDR3 extends over 14 amino acids. Germline CDR1 is SGHNT and CDR2 is YENEEA. The CDR3 loop is CASSPGTGNYEQYF. CDR3 bases: TGTGCCAGCAGCCCCGGGACCGGAAACTACGAGCAGTACTTC.

A word on this clonotype: The size of this beta chain means little, since it is a stray read in a library made for alpha chains. The chain employs TRBV29-1 and TRBJ2-4; D remains unclear. Trimming took 0 bases from V and 2 from J, leaving 8 bases between them. There are 14 residues in the CDR3. Germline V gene lookup returns CDR1 SQVTM and CDR2 ANQGSEA. The CDR3 is CSVEDFGTKNIQYF. The CDR3 DNA reads as TGCAGCGTTGAAGATTTTGGGACCAAAAACATTCAGTACTTC.

Comments on this clonotype: Little can be read into the size of this beta chain, an off-target read in a library designed for alpha chains. J is TRBJ2-2 and V is TRBV11-2; D call uncertain. This CDR3 region has 14 residues. V was trimmed by 3 bases and J by 1 base, leaving 6 bases between them. CDR1 and CDR2 from the germline V gene are SGHAT and FQNNGV. The CDR3 protein is CASSFEMNTGELFF. DNA for the CDR3: TGTGCCAGCAGCTTCGAGATGAACACCGGGGAGCTGTTTTTT.

By share of the sample, this clonotype is large (0.1 to 1%). This beta chain lies outside the target of a library built for alpha chains; its clone size means little. This chain uses TRBV20-1 with TRBJ2-3; 9 bases line up with TRBD2. V was clipped by 5 bases and J by 0 bases; unmatched bases: 6. The germline CDR1 and CDR2 sequences are DFQATT and SNEGSKA (reference sequence). The CDR3 sequence is 15 residues long. CDR3 DNA sequence: TGCAGTGCTCCTATCAGCGGGAGGAGCACAGATACGCAGTATTTT. This gives the protein CSAPISGRSTDTQYF.